This T cell receptor (beta chain) was sequenced for a study of T cells after yellow fever vaccination (dated by TCRdb to between 2017 and 2020). Concerning the study at large: The SMART-Seq v4 Ultra Low Input RNA kit was used to prepare libraries from fractions with low cell numbers. To track T-cell clones before and after primary and booster YFV17D yellow fever vaccination, bulk TCR alpha and beta repertoires were sequenced longitudinally. Two healthy male donors, one aged 18 to 30 and one aged 30 to 40 years, were included in the cohort. Blood was collected at multiple timepoints before and after primary and secondary immunization, and bulk PBMC replicates and cell subsets were isolated. What the research found in general, with its limitations: Because the study included only a couple of donors, the extent to which the findings can be generalized is limited. A small share of clonotypes was detected in both CD4 and CD8 compartments, with the overlap likely arising from convergent recombination. The secondary T-cell response was weaker than the primary response but faster, peaking on day 5 instead of day 15. Most clones expanded after primary vaccination (approximately 95% of CD4 and 70% to 90% of CD8) were re-detected after the booster, suggesting that broad memory maintenance occurred. Computational filtering was required because FACS-sorted repertoires could contain abundant contaminating clonotypes from the bulk population.

Data came from an Illumina NovaSeq 6000. TCR cDNA was synthesized by 5'RACE template switching, through which a universal primer site and unique molecular identifiers were introduced. Priming for cDNA synthesis came from both the TCR alpha and TCR beta constant segments. Two PCR steps were used to amplify libraries, with sample barcodes and sequencing adapters being added in the second step. Sequencing of libraries was done on Illumina HiSeq 2500 (2x100 bp) or NovaSeq (2x150 bp). The authors' pipeline ran thus. Reads were demultiplexed and collapsed into UMI consensus sequences with MIGEC, and V(D)J alignment was performed with MiXCR. Using edgeR on replicate PBMC samples, clonotypes were called vaccine-responding if FDR was below 0.01 and the log2 fold change was above 5 up to day 15. Bulk clonotypes were assigned CD4 or CD8 identity according to which sequenced CD4 or CD8 repertoire held them at higher abundance. TCRdb reworked the public reads: Q25 trimming with fastp, MiXCR clone assembly, productive beta chains retained. Each entry merges the rows of one CDR3 protein and shows their most common DNA and genes. The V and J calls were determined by TCRdb, not by the authors. Across this sample there are some 160,000 distinct CDR3 sequences, with approximately 10% seen only once. The ten largest clones capture roughly a third of the sample.

At the junction V is shortened by 2 bases and J by 1 base, with 19 bases in between. CDR1 and CDR2 are read off the germline V gene as SGHRS and YFSETQ. CDR3 length: 17 amino acids, cysteine to phenylalanine. Only the CDR3 DNA stays, 51 bases, in frame from base 1. This clonotype was recorded a few times. The clone's antigen remains unknown. Base qualities are not recorded, but no much larger clone differs from it by a single base. The treatment or condition label, read with the paper, signifies: live attenuated yellow fever vaccine strain. PBMCs were isolated from peripheral blood using a standard Ficoll-Paque protocol. CD4 and CD8 T-cell fractions were isolated with Dynabeads CD4 and CD8 positive selection kits. TriZol was used to extract RNA from bulk PBMCs, from CD4 and CD8 fractions, and from dextramer-positive and dextramer-negative fractions.

The starting material was CD8+ T cells sorted from PBMCs, obtained 45 days after the yellow fever booster vaccination. This TCR was sampled from a young man who received the YFV17D yellow fever vaccine. The rearranged chain carries TRBV5-1 and TRBJ2-7; a tentative D match to TRBD1 spans 6 bases. The CDR3: CASSFKAGETPSYEQYF. The DNA reads TGCGCCAGCAGCTTCAAGGCAGGGGAAACACCGTCCTACGAGCAGTACTTC.